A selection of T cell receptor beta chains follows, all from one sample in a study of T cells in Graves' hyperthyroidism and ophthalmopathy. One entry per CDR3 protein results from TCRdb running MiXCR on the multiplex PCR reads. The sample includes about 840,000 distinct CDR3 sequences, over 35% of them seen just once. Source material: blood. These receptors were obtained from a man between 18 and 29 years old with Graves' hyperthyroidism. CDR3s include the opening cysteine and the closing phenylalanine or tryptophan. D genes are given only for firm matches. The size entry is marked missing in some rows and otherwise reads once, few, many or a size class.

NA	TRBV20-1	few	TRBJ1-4	CSARSGPNNEKLFF	TGCAGTGCTAGATCCGGACCGAATAATGAAAAACTGTTTTTT
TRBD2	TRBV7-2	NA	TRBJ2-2	CASSWGGLAGGNTGELFF	TGTGCCAGCAGCTGGGGGGGACTAGCGGGAGGGAACACCGGGGAGCTGTTTTTT
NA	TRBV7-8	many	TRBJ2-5	CASSQWGGRGEETQYF	TGTGCCAGCAGCCAATGGGGGGGCAGAGGGGAAGAGACCCAGTACTTC
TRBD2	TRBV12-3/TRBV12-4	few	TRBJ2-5	CASSGGRRGETQYF	TGTGCCAGCAGTGGCGGGAGGAGGGGAGAGACCCAGTACTTC
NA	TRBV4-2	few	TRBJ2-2	CASSQFVGSTTGELFF	TGTGCCAGCAGCCAATTCGTAGGGAGTACCACCGGGGAGCTGTTTTTT
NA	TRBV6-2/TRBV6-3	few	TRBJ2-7	CASSYPYLPEQYF	TGTGCCAGCAGTTACCCATATCTCCCCGAGCAGTACTTC
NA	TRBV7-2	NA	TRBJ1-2	CASSGNRAPSYGYTF	TGTGCCAGCAGCGGTAATAGGGCCCCTAGCTATGGCTACACCTTC
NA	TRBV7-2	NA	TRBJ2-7	CASSWGVGEQYF	TGTGCCAGCAGCTGGGGGGTAGGCGAGCAGTACTTC
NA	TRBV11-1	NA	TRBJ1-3	CASSPWRRTLHVGNTIYF	TGTGCCAGCAGCCCCTGGCGTCGGACACTTCACGTCGGAAACACCATATATTTT
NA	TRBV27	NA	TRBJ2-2	CASSFITGELFF	TGTGCCAGCAGTTTTATCACCGGGGAGCTGTTTTTT
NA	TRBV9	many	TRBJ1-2	CASSADEAYGYTF	TGTGCCAGCAGCGCGGACGAAGCCTATGGCTACACCTTC
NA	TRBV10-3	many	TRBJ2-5	CAISEWELQETQYF	TGTGCCATCAGTGAGTGGGAACTACAAGAGACCCAGTACTTC
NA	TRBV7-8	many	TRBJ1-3	CASSLFRSSAGNTIYF	TGTGCCAGCAGCTTATTTCGGAGCTCGGCTGGAAACACCATATATTTT
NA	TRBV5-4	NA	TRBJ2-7	CASSLDRTLYEQYF	TGTGCCAGCAGCTTAGACAGGACGCTTTACGAGCAGTACTTC
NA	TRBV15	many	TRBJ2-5	CATSLRQLQETQYF	TGTGCCACCAGCTTGCGACAGTTACAAGAGACCCAGTACTTC
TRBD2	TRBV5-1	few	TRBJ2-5	CASSRRAGGLYQETQYF	TGCGCCAGCTCGCGACGGGCGGGGGGCCTGTACCAAGAGACCCAGTACTTC
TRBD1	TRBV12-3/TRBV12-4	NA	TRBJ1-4	CASKQGRNNEKLFF	TGTGCCAGCAAACAGGGGAGGAATAATGAAAAACTGTTTTTT
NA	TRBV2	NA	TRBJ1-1	CASSYRAKGTEAFF	TGTGCCAGCAGTTACCGGGCGAAGGGAACTGAAGCTTTCTTT
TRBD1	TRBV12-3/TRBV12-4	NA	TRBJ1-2	CASSLDPGTGSYGYTF	TGTGCCAGCAGTTTAGATCCCGGGACAGGGAGCTATGGCTACACCTTC
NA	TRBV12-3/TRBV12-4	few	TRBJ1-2	CASSPQQTYYGYTF	TGTGCCAGCAGTCCACAACAGACGTACTATGGCTACACCTTC
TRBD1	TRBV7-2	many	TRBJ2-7	CASSYFLGQESEQYF	TGTGCCAGCAGCTACTTTCTGGGACAGGAGTCCGAGCAGTACTTC
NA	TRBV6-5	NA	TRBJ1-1	CASFLKGSNTEAFF	TGTGCCAGCTTCCTAAAAGGGTCTAACACTGAAGCTTTCTTT
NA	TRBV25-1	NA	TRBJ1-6	CASSLGGNSSPLHF	TGTGCCAGCTCACTAGGAGGGAATTCGTCACCCCTCCACTTT
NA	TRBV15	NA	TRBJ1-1	CATRRGGLNTEAFF	TGTGCCACCAGGAGAGGAGGCTTGAACACTGAAGCTTTCTTT
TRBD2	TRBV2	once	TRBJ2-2	CASRTSGRGTGELFF	TGTGCCAGCAGGACTAGCGGGAGGGGGACCGGGGAGCTGTTTTTT
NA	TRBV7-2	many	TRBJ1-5	CASSSRTPSNQPQHF	TGTGCCAGCAGCTCCCGGACACCTAGCAATCAGCCCCAGCATTTT
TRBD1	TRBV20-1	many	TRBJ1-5	CSAGRTGGNQPQHF	TGCAGTGCTGGCCGGACAGGGGGAAACCAGCCCCAGCATTTT
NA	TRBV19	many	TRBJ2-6	CASSITRSGANVLTF	TGTGCCAGTAGTATAACCCGCTCTGGGGCCAACGTCCTGACTTTC
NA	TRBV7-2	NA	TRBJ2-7	CASSLDRAAGEQYF	TGTGCCAGCAGCTTAGATCGGGCGGCAGGCGAGCAGTACTTC
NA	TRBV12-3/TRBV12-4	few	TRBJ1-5	CASSRTGPHQPQHF	TGTGCCAGCAGTCGGACCGGACCCCATCAGCCCCAGCATTTT
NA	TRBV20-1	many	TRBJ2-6	CSASRDGGSGANVLTF	TGCAGTGCCAGCCGGGACGGGGGCTCTGGGGCCAACGTCCTGACTTTC
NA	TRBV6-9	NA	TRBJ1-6	CASSGPRLDSPLHF	TGTGCCAGCAGTGGACCGCGGCTGGATTCACCCCTCCACTTT
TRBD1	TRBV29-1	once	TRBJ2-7	CGVTAQGVSYEQYF	TGCGGCGTCACAGCACAGGGGGTCTCCTACGAGCAGTACTTC
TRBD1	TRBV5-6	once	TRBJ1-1	CASSPAGQMNTEAFF	TGTGCCAGCAGCCCGGCGGGACAGATGAACACTGAAGCTTTCTTT
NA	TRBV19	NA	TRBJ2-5	CASALLPGQETQYF	TGTGCCAGTGCCCTGCTCCCAGGACAAGAGACCCAGTACTTC
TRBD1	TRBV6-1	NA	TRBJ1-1	CASREGQRNTEAFF	TGTGCCAGCAGAGAGGGACAGCGGAACACTGAAGCTTTCTTT
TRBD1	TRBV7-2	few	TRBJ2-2	CASSSSGQGAGELFF	TGTGCCAGCAGCTCGTCGGGACAGGGGGCCGGGGAGCTGTTTTTT